This TCR beta chain stems from a study of cytomegalovirus exposure and HLA in healthy donors. In the study overall: Earlier sequencing of some 170 million T cells yielded approximately 120 million unique TCR beta sequences. The study, taken as a whole, reports: Within a later analysis, the majority of CMV-associated TCR beta chains appeared HLA-restricted.

Vbeta (60) and Jbeta (13) primers were used in the PCR. Generated by immunoSEQ multiplex PCR, the TCRdb table keeps only in-frame clones and is missing some. Among 130,000 to 150,000 clones listed, 60% to 85% were seen once. Regarding this clone: Its antigen is unidentified.

Healthy donors of bone marrow made up the group. CDR1 and CDR2 (germline): MNHNS, SASEGT. J was trimmed by 3 bases and V by 10 bases; bases with no gene match: 10. There are 15 residues in the CDR3. The rearrangement links TRBV6-1 to TRBJ2-1; 9 nucleotides align to TRBD2. Sequencing used PBMCs. The clonotype comes from a male donor in good health and CMV-seronegative. DNA for the CDR3: TGTGCCAACTTTGGACTAGCGCTACGCTACAATGAGCAGTTCTTC. It codes for CANFGLALRYNEQFF.